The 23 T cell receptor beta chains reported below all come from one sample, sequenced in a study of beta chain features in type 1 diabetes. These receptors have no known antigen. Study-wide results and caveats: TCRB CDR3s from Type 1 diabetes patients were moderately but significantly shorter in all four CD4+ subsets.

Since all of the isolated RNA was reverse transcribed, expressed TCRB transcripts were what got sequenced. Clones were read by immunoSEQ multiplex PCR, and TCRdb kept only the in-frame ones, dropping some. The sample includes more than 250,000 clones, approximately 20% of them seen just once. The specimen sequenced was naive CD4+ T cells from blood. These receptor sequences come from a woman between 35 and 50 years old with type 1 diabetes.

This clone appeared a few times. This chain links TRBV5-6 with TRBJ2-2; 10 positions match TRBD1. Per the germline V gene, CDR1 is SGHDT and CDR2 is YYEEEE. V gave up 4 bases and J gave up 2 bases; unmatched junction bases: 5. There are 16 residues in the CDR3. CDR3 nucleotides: TGTGCCAGCAGCGGGGACAGGGGACCAAACACCGGGGAGCTGTTTTTT. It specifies CASSGDRGPNTGELFF. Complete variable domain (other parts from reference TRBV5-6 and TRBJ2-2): DAGVTQSPTHLIKTRGQQVTLRCSPKSGHDTVSWYQQALGQGPQFIFQYYEEEERQRGNFPDRFSGHQFPNYSSELNVNALLLGDSALYLCASSGDRGPNTGELFFGEGSRLTVL.

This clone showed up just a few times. The CDR3 DNA sequence: TGTGCCAGCAGCCTTGGCCAGGGGTCCTACACCGGGGAGCTGTTTTTT. Amino acids: CASSLGQGSYTGELFF. V gene TRBV7-2 combines with J gene TRBJ2-2, with D perhaps TRBD1 (6 bases). This CDR3 has 16 residues. Germline V CDR1 and CDR2: SGHTA, FQGNSA. V dropped 5 bases and J dropped 3 bases, with 16 bases sitting between them.

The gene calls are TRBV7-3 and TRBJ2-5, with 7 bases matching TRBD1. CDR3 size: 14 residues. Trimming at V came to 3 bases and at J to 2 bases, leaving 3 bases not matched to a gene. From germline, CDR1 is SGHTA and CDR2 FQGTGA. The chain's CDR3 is CASSLGTAQETQYF. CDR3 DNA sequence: TGTGCCAGCAGCTTGGGGACAGCTCAAGAGACCCAGTACTTC.

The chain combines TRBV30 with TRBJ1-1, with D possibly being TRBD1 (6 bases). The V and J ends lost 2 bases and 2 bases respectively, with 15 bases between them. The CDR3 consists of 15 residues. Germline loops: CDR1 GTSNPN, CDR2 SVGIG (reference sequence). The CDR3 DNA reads TGTGCCTGGAGTATTTCCCCGGGACAAAACACTGAAGCTTTCTTT. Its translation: CAWSISPGQNTEAFF.

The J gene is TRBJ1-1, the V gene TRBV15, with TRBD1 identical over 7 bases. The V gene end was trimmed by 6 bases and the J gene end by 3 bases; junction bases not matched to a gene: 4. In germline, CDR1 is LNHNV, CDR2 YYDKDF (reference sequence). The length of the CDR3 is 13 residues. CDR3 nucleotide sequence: TGTGCCACCAGTACTCAGGGGGACACTGAAGCTTTCTTT. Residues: CATSTQGDTEAFF.

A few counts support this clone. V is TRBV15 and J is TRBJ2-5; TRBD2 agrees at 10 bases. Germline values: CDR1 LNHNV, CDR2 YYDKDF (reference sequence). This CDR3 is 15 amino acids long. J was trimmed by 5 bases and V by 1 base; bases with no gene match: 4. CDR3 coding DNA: TGTGCCACCAGCAGAGGAAGCGGGAGGGAGGAGACCCAGTACTTC. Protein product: CATSRGSGREETQYF.

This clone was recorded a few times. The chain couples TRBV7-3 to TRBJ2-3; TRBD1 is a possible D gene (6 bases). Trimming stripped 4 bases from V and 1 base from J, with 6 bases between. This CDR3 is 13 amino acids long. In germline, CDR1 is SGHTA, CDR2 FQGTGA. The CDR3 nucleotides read TGTGCCAGCAGCTGGACAGGCACAGATACGCAGTATTTT. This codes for CASSWTGTDTQYF.

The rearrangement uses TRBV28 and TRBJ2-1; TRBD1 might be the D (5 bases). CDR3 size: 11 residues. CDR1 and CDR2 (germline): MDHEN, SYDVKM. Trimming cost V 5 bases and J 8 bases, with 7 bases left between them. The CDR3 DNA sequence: TGTGCCAGCAGTACAGGTGATGAGCAGTTCTTC. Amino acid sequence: CASSTGDEQFF.

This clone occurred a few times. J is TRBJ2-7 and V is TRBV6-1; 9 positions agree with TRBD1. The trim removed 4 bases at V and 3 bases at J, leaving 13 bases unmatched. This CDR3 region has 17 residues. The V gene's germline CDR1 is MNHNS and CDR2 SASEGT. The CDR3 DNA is TGTGCCAGCAGTGTCATTGGGACAGGGCGGGTGGACTACGAGCAGTACTTC. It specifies CASSVIGTGRVDYEQYF.

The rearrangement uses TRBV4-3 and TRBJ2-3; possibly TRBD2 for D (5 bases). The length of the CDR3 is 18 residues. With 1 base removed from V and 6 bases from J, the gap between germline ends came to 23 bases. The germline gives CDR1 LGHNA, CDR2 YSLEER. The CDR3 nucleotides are TGCGCCAGCAGCCAAGCACTCCGTGCTAGCCACCTGGGGGATACGCAGTATTTT. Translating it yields CASSQALRASHLGDTQYF.

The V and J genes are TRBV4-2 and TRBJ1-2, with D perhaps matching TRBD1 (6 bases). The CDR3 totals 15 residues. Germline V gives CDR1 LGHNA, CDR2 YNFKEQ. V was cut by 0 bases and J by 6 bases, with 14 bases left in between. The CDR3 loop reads CASSQDRGAFDGYTF. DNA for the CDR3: TGTGCCAGCAGCCAAGATCGGGGGGCATTTGATGGCTACACCTTC.

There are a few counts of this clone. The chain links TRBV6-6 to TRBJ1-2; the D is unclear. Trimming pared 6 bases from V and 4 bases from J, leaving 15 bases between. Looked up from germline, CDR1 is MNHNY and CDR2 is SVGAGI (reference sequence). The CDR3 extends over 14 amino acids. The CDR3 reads CASSRSGPPYGYTF. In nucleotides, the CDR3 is TGTGCCAGCAGCCGTTCTGGGCCTCCCTATGGCTACACCTTC.

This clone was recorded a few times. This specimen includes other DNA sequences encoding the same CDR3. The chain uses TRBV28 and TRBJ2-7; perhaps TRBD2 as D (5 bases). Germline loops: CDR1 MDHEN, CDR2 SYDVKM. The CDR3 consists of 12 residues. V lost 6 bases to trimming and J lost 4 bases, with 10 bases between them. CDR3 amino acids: CASSLSGYEQYF. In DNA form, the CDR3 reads TGTGCCAGCAGCCTGTCGGGGTACGAGCAGTACTTC.

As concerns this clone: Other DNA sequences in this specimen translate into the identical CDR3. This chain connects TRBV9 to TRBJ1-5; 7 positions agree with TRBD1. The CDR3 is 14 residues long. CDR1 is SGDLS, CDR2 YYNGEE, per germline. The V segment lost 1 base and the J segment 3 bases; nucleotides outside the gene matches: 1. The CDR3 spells CASSVTGDNQPQHF. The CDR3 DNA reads TGTGCCAGCAGCGTAACAGGGGACAATCAGCCCCAGCATTTT. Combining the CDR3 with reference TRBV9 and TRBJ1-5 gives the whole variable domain DSGVTQTPKHLITATGQRVTLRCSPRSGDLSVYWYQQSLDQGLQFLIQYYNGEERAKGNILERFSAQQFPDLHSELNLSSLELGDSALYFCASSVTGDNQPQHFGDGTRLSIL.

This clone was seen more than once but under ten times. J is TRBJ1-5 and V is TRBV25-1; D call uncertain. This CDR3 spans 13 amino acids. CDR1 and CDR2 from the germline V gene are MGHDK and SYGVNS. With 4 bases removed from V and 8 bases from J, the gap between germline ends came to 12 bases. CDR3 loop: CASSGRIEEPQHF. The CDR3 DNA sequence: TGTGCCAGCAGTGGACGGATCGAGGAGCCCCAGCATTTT.

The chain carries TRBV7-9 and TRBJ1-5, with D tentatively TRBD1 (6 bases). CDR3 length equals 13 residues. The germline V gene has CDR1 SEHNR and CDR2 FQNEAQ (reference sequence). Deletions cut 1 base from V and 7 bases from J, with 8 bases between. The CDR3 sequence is CASSLGGLQPQHF. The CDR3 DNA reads TGTGCCAGCAGCTTAGGGGGGCTCCAGCCCCAGCATTTT.

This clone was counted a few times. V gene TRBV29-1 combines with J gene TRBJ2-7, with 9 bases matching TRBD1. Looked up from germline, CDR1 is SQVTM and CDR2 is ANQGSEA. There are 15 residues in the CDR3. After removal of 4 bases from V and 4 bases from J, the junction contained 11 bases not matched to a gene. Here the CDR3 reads CSVVHPGQGGYEQYF. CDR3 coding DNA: TGCAGCGTTGTTCACCCGGGACAGGGTGGGTACGAGCAGTACTTC.

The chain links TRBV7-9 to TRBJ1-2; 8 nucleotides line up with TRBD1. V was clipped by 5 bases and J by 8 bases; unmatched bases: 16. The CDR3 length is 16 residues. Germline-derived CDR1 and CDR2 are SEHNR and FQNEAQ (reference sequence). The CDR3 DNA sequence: TGTGCCAGCAGCCCACCCTCTCCGGGACAGGTTCTCGGCTACACCTTC. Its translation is CASSPPSPGQVLGYTF.

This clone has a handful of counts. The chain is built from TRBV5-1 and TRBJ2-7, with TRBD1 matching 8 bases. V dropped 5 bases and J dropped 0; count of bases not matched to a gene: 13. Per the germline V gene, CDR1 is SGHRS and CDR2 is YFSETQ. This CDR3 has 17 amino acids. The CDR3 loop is CASRFNPGQEGSYEQYF. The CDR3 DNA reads TGCGCCAGCAGGTTTAATCCGGGACAGGAGGGCTCCTACGAGCAGTACTTC.

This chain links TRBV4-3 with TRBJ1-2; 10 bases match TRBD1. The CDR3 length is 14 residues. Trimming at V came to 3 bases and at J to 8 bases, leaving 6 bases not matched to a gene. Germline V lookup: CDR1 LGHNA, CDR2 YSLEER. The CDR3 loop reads CASSQGQGKEGYTF. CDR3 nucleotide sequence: TGCGCCAGCAGCCAGGGACAGGGGAAGGAGGGCTACACCTTC.

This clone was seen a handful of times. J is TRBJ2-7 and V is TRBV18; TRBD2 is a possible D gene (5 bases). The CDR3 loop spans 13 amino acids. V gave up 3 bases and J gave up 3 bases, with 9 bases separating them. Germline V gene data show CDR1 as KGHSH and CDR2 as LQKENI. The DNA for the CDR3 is TGTGCCAGCTCACCGCAGAGGGACTACGAGCAGTACTTC. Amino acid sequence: CASSPQRDYEQYF.

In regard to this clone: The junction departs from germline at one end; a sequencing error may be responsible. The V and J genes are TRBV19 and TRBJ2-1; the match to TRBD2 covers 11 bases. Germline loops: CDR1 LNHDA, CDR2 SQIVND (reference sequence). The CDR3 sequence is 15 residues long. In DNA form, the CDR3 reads TGTGCCAGTAGTATAGTTAGCGGGGGGGACAACGAGCAGTTCTTC. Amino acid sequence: CASSIVSGGDNEQFF.

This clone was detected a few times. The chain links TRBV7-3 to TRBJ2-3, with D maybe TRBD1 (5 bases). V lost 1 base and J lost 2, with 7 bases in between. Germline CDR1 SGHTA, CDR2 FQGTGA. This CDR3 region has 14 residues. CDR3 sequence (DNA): TGTGCCAGCAGCTTAATGGGGCCCACAGATACGCAGTATTTT. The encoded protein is CASSLMGPTDTQYF.